These 13 T cell receptor beta chains came from one sample sequenced in a study of neurological immune-mediated disorders. TCRdb independently ran MiXCR on the 5' RACE reads; one entry per CDR3 protein. Of about 10,000 distinct CDR3 sequences listed, over 20% are singletons. Sequencing used CD8+ T cells from blood. The origin of the receptors is a woman aged 55-69 years with HTLV-1-associated myelopathy (HAM/TSP).

This clonotype was recorded at least ten times. The chain carries TRBV10-2 and TRBJ1-1; unclear D gene. The CDR3 contains 15 residues. The ends were cut back, 7 bases at V and 1 base at J, with 16 bases in the middle. Germline values: CDR1 WSHSY, CDR2 SAAADI. The CDR3 region has the DNA TGCGCCAGCAAGAAGGAGACCGTTCGGAACACTGAAGCTTTCTTT. Translated, it gives CASKKETVRNTEAFF.

The sample holds a few counts of this clonotype. This chain connects TRBV6-4 to TRBJ2-1; 10 positions agree with TRBD2. The CDR3 is made up of 15 amino acids. J gave up 6 bases and V 3 bases, and 5 bases lay outside the gene matches. Germline V gene data show CDR1 as MRHNA and CDR2 as SNTAGT. CDR3 in DNA: TGTGCCAGCAGTGAAAGCGGGGGGGCGGCCAATGAGCAGTTCTTC. Its translation is CASSESGGAANEQFF.

In its sample, this clonotype was seen many times. The V and J genes are TRBV5-6 and TRBJ1-2; 8 positions agree with TRBD1. The germline V gene encodes CDR1 SGHDT and CDR2 YYEEEE. The CDR3 contains 14 residues. The V gene end was trimmed by 4 bases and the J gene end by 4 bases; junction bases not matched to a gene: 6. CDR3 in amino acids: CASSPGQGSYGYTF. The CDR3 DNA follows: TGTGCCAGCAGCCCCGGACAGGGCTCCTATGGCTACACCTTC.

This clonotype was seen repeatedly, ten times or more. V is TRBV20-1 and J is TRBJ2-7; 8 bases match TRBD1. Trimming removed 1 base from V and 1 base from J; junction bases left unmatched: 0. Per germline, CDR1 DFQATT and CDR2 SNEGSKA (reference sequence). The CDR3 sequence is 13 residues long. CDR3 in amino acids: CSARGTGSYEQYF. CDR3 nucleotides: TGCAGTGCTAGAGGGACAGGGTCCTACGAGCAGTACTTC.

By proportion, this clonotype is medium-sized. The genes are TRBV20-1 and TRBJ1-1, with D unclear. In germline, CDR1 is DFQATT, CDR2 SNEGSKA (reference sequence). The CDR3 has 11 amino acids. Trimming left V 5 bases short and J 0 bases short, with 4 bases between. DNA of the CDR3: TGCAGTGCTTTCCTGAACACTGAAGCTTTCTTT. Amino acid sequence: CSAFLNTEAFF.

This clonotype was recorded at least ten times. V gene TRBV20-1 combines with J gene TRBJ2-1; 7 positions agree with TRBD1. Germline V gene sequence: CDR1 DFQATT, CDR2 SNEGSKA (reference sequence). This CDR3 is 14 amino acids long. The V gene end was trimmed by 3 bases and the J gene end by 6 bases; junction bases not matched to a gene: 8. The chain's CDR3 is CSARTGSIGNEQFF. The CDR3 bases are TGCAGTGCTAGGACAGGGAGTATTGGCAATGAGCAGTTCTTC.

This clonotype has a count of ten or more. V usage is TRBV20-1 and J usage is TRBJ2-7; D is uncertain. The CDR3 totals 13 residues. CDR1 is DFQATT and CDR2 is SNEGSKA in the germline V gene (reference sequence). V gave up 3 bases and J gave up 4 bases, with 13 bases separating them. CDR3 amino acids: CSARVVSSYEQYF. The CDR3 nucleotides read TGCAGTGCTAGGGTGGTTTCGTCTTACGAGCAGTACTTC.

This clonotype was detected ten times or more. The chain combines TRBV5-1 with TRBJ2-1; D gene uncertain. The CDR3 consists of 13 residues. The ends were cut back, 3 bases at V and 0 bases at J, with 4 bases in the middle. The germline V gene has CDR1 SGHRS and CDR2 YFSETQ. CDR3 sequence reads: CASSWSSYNEQFF. Here the CDR3 DNA reads TGCGCCAGCAGCTGGAGCTCCTACAATGAGCAGTTCTTC.

In its sample, this clonotype was seen many times. The V call is TRBV6-5, the J call TRBJ2-7, with a weak D call TRBD1 (6 bases). The CDR3 has 12 amino acids. The germline V gene has CDR1 MNHEY and CDR2 SVGAGI. V was pared by 10 bases and J by 0 bases, with 10 bases between. The CDR3 loop reads CATQGISYEQYF. The CDR3 bases are TGTGCCACGCAGGGGATCTCCTACGAGCAGTACTTC.

This clonotype was found many times. The rearrangement uses TRBV27 and TRBJ2-3, with unresolved D. Germline loops: CDR1 MNHEY, CDR2 SMNVEV (reference sequence). Trimming removed 3 bases from V and 0 bases from J, with 10 bases in between. The CDR3 covers 15 residues. CDR3 loop: CASSLGWPSTDTQYF. CDR3 DNA: TGTGCCAGCAGTTTGGGGTGGCCGAGCACAGATACGCAGTATTTT.

This clonotype was picked up many times. This chain uses TRBV5-1 with TRBJ1-2; D might be TRBD1 (5 bases). Trimming left V 1 base short and J 4 bases short, with 11 bases between. This CDR3 has 14 residues. The V gene's germline CDR1 is SGHRS and CDR2 YFSETQ. The CDR3 spells CASSLSGTLYGYTF. The CDR3 DNA follows: TGCGCCAGCAGCTTGTCGGGGACCCTCTATGGCTACACCTTC. Drawing the rest from reference TRBV5-1 and TRBJ1-2, the complete variable domain is KAGVTQTPRYLIKTRGQQVTLSCSPISGHRSVSWYQQTPGQGLQFLFEYFSETQRNKGNFPGRFSGRQFSNSRSEMNVSTLELGDSALYLCASSLSGTLYGYTFGSGTRLTVV.

This clonotype has ten or more counts. The chain joins TRBV5-1 to TRBJ1-2; the match to TRBD1 covers 7 bases. The V gene's germline CDR1 is SGHRS and CDR2 YFSETQ. The CDR3 extends over 16 amino acids. Trimming removed 4 bases from V and 1 base from J; junction bases left unmatched: 10. The CDR3 loop reads CASSPEPGQYNYGYTF. CDR3 DNA: TGCGCCAGCAGCCCTGAACCGGGACAGTATAACTATGGCTACACCTTC.

V gene TRBV5-4 combines with J gene TRBJ2-1; 7 bases are shared with TRBD1. With 2 bases clipped from V and 4 bases from J, the junction kept 6 bases outside the gene matches. The germline CDR1 and CDR2 sequences are SGHNT and YYREEE (reference sequence). The CDR3 sequence is 15 residues long. The CDR3 loop is CASSFRTGGYNEQFF. In nucleotides, the CDR3 is TGTGCCAGCAGCTTTCGGACAGGCGGATACAATGAGCAGTTCTTC.